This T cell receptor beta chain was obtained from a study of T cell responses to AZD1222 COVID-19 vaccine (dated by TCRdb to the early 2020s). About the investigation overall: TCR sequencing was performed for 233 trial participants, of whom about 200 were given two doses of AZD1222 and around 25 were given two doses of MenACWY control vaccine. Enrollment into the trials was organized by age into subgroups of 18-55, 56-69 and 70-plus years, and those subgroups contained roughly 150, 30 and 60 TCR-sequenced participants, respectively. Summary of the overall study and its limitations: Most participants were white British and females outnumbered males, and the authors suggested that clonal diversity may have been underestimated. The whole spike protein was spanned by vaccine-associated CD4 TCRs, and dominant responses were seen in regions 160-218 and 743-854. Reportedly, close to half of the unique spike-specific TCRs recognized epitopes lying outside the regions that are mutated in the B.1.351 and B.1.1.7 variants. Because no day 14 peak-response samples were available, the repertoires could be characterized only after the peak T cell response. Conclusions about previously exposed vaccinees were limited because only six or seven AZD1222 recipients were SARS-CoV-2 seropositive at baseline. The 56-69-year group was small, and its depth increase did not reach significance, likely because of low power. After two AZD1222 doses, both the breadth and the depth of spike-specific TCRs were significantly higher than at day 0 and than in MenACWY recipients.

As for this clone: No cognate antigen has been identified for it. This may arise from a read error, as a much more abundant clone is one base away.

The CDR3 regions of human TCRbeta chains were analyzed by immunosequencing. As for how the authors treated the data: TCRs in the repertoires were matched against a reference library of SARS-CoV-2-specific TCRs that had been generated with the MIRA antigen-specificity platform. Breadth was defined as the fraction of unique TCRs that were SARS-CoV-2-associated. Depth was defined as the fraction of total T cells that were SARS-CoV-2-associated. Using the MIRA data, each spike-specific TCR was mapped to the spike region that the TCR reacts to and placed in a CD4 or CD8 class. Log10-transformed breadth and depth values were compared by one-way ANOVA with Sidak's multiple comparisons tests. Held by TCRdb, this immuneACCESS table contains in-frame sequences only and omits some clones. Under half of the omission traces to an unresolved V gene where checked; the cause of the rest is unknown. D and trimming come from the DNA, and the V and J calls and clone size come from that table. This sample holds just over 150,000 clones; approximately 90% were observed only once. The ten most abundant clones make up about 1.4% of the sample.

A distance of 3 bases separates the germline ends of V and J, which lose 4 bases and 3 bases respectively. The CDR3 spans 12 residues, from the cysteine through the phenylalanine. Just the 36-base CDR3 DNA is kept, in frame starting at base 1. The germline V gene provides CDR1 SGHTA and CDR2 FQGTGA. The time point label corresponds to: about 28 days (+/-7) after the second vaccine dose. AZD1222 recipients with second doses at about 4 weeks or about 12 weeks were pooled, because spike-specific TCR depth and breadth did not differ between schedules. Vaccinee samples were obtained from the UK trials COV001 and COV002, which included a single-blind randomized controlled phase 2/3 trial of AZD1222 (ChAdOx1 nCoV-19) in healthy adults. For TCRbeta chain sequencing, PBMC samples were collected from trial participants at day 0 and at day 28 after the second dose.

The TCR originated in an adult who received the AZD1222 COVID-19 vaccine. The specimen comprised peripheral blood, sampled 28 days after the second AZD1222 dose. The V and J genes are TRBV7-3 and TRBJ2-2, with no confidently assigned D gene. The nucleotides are TGTGCCAGCAGCTCTTACACCGGGGAGCTGTTTTTT. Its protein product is CASSSYTGELFF. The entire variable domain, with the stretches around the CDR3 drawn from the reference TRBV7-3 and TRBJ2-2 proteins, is GAGVSQTPSNKVTEKGKYVELRCDPISGHTALYWYRQSLGQGPEFLIYFQGTGAADDSGLPNDRFFAVRPEGSVSTLKIQRTERGDSAVYLCASSSYTGELFFGEGSRLTVL.